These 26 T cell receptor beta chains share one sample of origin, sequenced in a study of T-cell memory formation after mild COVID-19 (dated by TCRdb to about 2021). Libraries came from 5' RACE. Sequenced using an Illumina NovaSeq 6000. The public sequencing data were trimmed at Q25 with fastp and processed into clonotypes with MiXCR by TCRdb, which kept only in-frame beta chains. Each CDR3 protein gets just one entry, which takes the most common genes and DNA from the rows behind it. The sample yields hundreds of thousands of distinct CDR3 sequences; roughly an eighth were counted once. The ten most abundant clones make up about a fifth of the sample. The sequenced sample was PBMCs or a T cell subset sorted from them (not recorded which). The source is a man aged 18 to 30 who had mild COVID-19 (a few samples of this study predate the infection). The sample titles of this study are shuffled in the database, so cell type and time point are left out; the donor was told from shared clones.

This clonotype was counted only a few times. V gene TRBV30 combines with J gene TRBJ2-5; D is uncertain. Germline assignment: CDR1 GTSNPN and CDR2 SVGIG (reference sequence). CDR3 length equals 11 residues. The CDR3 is CAYSTTETQYF. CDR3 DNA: TGTGCTTATTCAACGACGGAGACCCAGTACTTC. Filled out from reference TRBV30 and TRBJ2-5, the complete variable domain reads SQTIHQWPATLVQPVGSPLSLECTVEGTSNPNLYWYRQAAGRGLQLLFYSVGIGQISSEVPQNLSASRPQDRQFILSSKKLLLSDSGFYLCAYSTTETQYFGPGTRLLVL.

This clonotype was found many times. Written as DNA, the CDR3 is TGTGCCAGCAGAAGGGCAGATACGCAGTATTTT. Its translation is CASRRADTQYF. The rearrangement joins TRBV4-2 to TRBJ2-3; D not resolved. The V and J ends lost 6 bases and 4 bases respectively, with 5 bases between them. This CDR3 has 11 residues. CDR1 LGHNA and CDR2 YNFKEQ come from the germline V gene.

Here the CDR3 DNA reads TGTGCCAGCGGGAGGGATTGGGGTAGCAATCAGCCCCAGCATTTT. Encoded protein: CASGRDWGSNQPQHF. The V and J genes are TRBV2 and TRBJ1-5, with D unclear. Germline V gene data show CDR1 as SNHLY and CDR2 as FYNNEI. Trimming took 8 bases from V and 0 from J, leaving 14 bases between them. This CDR3 is 15 amino acids long.

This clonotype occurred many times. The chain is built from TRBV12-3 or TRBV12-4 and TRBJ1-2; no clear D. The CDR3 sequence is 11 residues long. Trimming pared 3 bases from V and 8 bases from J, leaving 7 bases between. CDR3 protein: CASSFGGGYTF. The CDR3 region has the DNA TGTGCCAGCAGTTTTGGAGGAGGCTACACCTTC.

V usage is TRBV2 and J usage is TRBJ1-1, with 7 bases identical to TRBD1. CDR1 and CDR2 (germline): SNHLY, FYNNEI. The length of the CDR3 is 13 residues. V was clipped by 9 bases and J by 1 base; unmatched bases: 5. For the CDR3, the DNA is TGTGCCAGTACAGGGGAAGCGAACACTGAAGCTTTCTTT. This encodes CASTGEANTEAFF.

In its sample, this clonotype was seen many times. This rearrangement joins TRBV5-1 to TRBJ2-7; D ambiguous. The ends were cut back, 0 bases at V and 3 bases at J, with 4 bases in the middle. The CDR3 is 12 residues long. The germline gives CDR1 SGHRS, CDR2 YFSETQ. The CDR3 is CASSLGYYEQYF. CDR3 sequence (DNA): TGCGCCAGCAGCTTGGGGTACTACGAGCAGTACTTC.

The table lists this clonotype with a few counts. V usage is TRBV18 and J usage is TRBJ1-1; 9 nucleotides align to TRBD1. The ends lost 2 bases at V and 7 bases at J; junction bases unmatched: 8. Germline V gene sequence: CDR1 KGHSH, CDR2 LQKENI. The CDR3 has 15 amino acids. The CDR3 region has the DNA TGTGCCAGCTCACCAGGGCTACAGGGGGCTAATGAAGCTTTCTTT. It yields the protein CASSPGLQGANEAFF. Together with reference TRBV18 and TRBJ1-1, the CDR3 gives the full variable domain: NAGVMQNPRHLVRRRGQEARLRCSPMKGHSHVYWYRQLPEEGLKFMVYLQKENIIDESGMPKERFSAEFPKEGPSILRIQQVVRGDSAAYFCASSPGLQGANEAFFGQGTRLTVV.

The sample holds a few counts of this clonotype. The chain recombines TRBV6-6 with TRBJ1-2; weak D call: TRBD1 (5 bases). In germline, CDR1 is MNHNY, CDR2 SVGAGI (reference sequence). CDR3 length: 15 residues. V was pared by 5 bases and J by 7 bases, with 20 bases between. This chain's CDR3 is CASSPWGWGEFGYTF. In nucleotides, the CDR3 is TGTGCCAGCAGTCCCTGGGGTTGGGGGGAATTTGGCTACACCTTC.

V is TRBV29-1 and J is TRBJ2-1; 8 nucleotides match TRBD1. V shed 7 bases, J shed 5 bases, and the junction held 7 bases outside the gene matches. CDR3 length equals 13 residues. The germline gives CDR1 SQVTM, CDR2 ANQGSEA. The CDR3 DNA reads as TGCAGCGCTCGGACAGGGTTAAACAATGAGCAGTTCTTC. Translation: CSARTGLNNEQFF.

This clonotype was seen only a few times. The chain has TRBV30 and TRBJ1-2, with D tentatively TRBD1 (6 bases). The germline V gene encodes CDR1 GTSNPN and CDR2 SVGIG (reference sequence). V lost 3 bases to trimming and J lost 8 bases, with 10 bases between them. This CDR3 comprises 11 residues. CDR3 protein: CAWRTGWGYTF. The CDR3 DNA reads TGTGCCTGGAGGACAGGCTGGGGCTACACCTTC.

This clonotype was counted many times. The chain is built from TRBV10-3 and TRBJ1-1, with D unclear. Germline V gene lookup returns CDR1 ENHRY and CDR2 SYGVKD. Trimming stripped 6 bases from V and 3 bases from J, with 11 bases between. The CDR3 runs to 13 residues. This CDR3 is CAIRDNMDTEAFF. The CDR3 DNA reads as TGTGCCATCAGAGACAACATGGACACTGAAGCTTTCTTT.

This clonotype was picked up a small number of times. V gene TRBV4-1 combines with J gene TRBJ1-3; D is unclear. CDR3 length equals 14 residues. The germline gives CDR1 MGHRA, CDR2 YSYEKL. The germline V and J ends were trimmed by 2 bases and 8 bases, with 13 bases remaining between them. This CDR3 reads CASSQRTQADTIYF. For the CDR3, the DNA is TGCGCCAGCAGCCAACGGACCCAGGCGGACACCATATATTTT.

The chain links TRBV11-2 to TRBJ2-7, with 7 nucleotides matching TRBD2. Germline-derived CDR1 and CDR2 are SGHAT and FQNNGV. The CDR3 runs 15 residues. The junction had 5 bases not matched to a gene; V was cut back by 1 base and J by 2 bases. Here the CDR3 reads CASSLASGGAYEQYF. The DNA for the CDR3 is TGTGCCAGCAGCTTAGCGAGTGGGGGGGCCTACGAGCAGTACTTC.

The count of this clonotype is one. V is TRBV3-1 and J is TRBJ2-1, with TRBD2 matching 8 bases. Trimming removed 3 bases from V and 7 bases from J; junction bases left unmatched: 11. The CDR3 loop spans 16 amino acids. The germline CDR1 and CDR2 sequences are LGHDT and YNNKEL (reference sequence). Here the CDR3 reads CASSQGGPGGHNEQFF. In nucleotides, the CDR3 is TGTGCCAGCAGCCAGGGTGGTCCGGGGGGGCATAATGAGCAGTTCTTC.

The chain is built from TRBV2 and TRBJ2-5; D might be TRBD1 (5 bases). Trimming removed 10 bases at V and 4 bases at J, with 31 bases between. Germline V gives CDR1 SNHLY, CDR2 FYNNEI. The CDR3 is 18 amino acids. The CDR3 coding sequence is TGTGCCACCCAGCGTTCGATTTTGGACATGAGGTTTCGAGAGACCCAGTACTTC. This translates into CATQRSILDMRFRETQYF.

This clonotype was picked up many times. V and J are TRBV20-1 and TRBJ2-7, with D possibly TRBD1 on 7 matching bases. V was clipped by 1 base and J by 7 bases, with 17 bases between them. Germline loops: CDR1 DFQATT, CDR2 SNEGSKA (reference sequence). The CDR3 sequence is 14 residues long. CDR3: CSARVPRDSGEQYF. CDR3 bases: TGCAGTGCTAGAGTCCCACGGGACAGCGGGGAGCAGTACTTC.

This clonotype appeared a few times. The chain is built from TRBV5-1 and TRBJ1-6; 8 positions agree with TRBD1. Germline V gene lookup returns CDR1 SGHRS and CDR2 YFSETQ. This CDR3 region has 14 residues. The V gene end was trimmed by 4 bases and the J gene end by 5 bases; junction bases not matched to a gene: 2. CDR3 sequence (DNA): TGCGCCAGCAGCGGACAGGGAAATAATTCACCCCTCCACTTT. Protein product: CASSGQGNNSPLHF.

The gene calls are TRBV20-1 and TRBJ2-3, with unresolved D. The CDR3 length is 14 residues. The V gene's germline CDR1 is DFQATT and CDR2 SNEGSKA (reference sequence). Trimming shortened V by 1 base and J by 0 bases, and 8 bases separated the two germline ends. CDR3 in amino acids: CSARVATSTDTQYF. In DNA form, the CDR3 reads TGCAGTGCTAGAGTTGCTACTAGCACAGATACGCAGTATTTT.

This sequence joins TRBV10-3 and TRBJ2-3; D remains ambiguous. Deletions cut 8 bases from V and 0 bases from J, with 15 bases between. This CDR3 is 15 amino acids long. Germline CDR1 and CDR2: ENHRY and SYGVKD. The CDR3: CAISSQELSTDTQYF. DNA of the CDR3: TGTGCCATCTCGAGTCAGGAGCTTAGCACAGATACGCAGTATTTT.

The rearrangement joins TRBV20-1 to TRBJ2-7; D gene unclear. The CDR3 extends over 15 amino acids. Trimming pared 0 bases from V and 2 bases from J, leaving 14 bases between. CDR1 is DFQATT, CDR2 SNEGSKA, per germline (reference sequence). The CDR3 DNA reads TGCAGTGCTAGAGATCCGGCATCGGGCACCTACGAGCAGTACTTC. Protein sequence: CSARDPASGTYEQYF.

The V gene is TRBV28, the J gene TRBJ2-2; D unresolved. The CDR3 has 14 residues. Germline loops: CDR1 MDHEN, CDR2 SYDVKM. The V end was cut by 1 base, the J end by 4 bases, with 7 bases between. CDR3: CASSLFHPTGELFF. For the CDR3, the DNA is TGTGCCAGCAGTTTATTTCATCCCACCGGGGAGCTGTTTTTT.

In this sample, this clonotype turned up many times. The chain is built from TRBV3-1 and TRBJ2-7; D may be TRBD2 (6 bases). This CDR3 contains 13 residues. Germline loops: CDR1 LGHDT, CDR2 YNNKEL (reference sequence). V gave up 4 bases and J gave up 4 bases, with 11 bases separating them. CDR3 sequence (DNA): TGTGCCAGCAGCCTTGGGGGGAGGTACGAGCAGTACTTC. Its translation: CASSLGGRYEQYF.

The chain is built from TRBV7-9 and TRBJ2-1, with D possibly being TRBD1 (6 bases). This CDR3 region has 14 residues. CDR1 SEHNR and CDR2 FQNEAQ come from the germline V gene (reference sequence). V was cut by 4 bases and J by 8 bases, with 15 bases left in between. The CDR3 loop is CASSSRGQEYEQFF. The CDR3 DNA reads TGTGCCAGCAGCTCCAGGGGCCAGGAGTATGAGCAGTTCTTC.

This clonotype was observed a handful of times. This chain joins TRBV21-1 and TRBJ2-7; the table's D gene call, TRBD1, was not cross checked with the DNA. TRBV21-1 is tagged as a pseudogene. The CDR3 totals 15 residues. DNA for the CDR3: TGTGCCAGCAGCAAATGGAAGGACAATCCCCACGAGCAGTACTTC. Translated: CASSKWKDNPHEQYF.

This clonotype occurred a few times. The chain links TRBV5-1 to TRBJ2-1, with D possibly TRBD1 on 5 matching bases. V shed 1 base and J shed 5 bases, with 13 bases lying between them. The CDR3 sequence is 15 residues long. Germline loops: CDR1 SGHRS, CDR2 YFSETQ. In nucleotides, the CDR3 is TGCGCCAGCAGCTTGACAGGCGACCCTAACAATGAGCAGTTCTTC. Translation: CASSLTGDPNNEQFF.

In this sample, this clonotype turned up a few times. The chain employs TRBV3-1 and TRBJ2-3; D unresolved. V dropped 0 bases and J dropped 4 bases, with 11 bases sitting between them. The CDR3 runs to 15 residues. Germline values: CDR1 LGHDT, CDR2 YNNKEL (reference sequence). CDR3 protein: CASSQEITQADTQYF. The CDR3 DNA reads TGTGCCAGCAGCCAAGAAATCACCCAGGCAGATACGCAGTATTTT.